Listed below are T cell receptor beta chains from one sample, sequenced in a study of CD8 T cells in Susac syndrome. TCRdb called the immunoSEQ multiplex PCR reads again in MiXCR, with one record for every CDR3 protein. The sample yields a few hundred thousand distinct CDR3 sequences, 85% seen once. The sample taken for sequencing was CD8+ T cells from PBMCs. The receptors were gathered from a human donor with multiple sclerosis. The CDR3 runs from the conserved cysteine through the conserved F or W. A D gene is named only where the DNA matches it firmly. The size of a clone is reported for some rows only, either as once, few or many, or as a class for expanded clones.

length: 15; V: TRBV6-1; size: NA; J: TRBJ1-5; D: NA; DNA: TGTGCCAGCAGTGAGGAGATACAGGGTGCCCAGCCCCAGCATTTT; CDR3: CASSEEIQGAQPQHF
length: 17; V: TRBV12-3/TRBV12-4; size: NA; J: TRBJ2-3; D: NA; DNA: TGTGCCAGCAGTTTAAGTGGGGGCAGCTTTAGCACAGATACGCAGTATTTT; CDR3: CASSLSGGSFSTDTQYF
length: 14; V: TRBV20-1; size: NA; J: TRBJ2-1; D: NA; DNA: TGCAGTGCTAGGTCCAGGGAGTCCTACAATGAGCAGTTCTTC; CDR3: CSARSRESYNEQFF
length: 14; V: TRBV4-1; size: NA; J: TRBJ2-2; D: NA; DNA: TGCGCCAGCAGCCAAGAATTCGGGGCCGGGGAGCTGTTTTTT; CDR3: CASSQEFGAGELFF
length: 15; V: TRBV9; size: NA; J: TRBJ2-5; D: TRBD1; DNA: TGTGCCAGCAGCGTCTCCGGGACAGGGGGAGAGACCCAGTACTTC; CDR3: CASSVSGTGGETQYF
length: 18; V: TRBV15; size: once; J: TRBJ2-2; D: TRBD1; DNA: TGTGCCACCAGCAGTGACGTTGGACAGGACGCGAACACCGGGGAGCTGTTTTTT; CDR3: CATSSDVGQDANTGELFF
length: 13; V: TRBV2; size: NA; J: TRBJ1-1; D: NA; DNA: TGTGCCAGCCCCGCGGGTTCGAACACTGAAGCTTTCTTT; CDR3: CASPAGSNTEAFF
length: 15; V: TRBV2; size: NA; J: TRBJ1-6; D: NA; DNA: TGTGCCAGCATACGGTTGAGCTCCTATAATTCACCCCTCCACTTT; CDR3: CASIRLSSYNSPLHF
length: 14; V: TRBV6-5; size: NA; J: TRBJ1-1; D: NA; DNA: TGTGCCAGCAGTTACTTACAACTCACCACTGAAGCTTTCTTT; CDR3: CASSYLQLTTEAFF
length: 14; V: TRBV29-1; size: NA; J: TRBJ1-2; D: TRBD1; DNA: TGCAGCGTTGCTACCGGACAGGGGGCTCATGGCTACACCTTC; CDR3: CSVATGQGAHGYTF
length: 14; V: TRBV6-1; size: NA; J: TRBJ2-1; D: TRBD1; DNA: TGTGCCAGCCACGGACAGGGGTCCTACAATGAGCAGTTCTTC; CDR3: CASHGQGSYNEQFF
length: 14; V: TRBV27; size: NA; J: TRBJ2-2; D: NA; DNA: TGTGCCAGCAGTATGGACCAAAACACCGGGGAGCTGTTTTTT; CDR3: CASSMDQNTGELFF
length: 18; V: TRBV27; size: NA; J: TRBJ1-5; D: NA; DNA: TGTGCCAGCAGTTTACACCACGGGAGGGATGGGAGCAATCAGCCCCAGCATTTT; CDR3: CASSLHHGRDGSNQPQHF
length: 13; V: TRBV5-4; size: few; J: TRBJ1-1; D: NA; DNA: TGTGCCAGCAGCTTGGTTGTGGGGACTGAAGCTTTCTTT; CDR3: CASSLVVGTEAFF
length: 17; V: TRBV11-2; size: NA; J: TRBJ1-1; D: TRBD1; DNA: TGTGCCAGCAGCTTAGTTGGGACAGGGATTTTGAACACTGAAGCTTTCTTT; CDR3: CASSLVGTGILNTEAFF
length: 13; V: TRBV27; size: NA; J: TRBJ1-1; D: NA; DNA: TGTGCCAGCAGTTGGGGACACTACACTGAAGCTTTCTTT; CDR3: CASSWGHYTEAFF
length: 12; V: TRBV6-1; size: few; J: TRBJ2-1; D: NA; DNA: TGTGCCAGCAGTGAAGAAGGCAATGAGCAGTTCTTC; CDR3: CASSEEGNEQFF
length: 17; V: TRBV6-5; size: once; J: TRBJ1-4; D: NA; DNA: TGTGCCAGCAGTTACTCCATCGGTTTCGCAACTAATGAAAAACTGTTTTTT; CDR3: CASSYSIGFATNEKLFF
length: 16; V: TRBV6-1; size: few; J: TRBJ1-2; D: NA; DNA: TGTGCCAGCAGAGAGGGGATAGACGGCGCTAACTATGGCTACACCTTC; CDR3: CASREGIDGANYGYTF
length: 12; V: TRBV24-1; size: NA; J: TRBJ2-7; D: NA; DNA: TGTGCCACCAGTGATTTAAGGGGCGAGCAGTACTTC; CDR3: CATSDLRGEQYF
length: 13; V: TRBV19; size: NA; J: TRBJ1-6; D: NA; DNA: TGTGCCAGTCCGGAGGCAGAAAAGGCACCCCTCCACTTT; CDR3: CASPEAEKAPLHF
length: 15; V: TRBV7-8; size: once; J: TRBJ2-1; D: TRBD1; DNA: TGTGCCAGCAGCGCTGCGGGACAGGGCTACAATGAGCAGTTCTTC; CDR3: CASSAAGQGYNEQFF
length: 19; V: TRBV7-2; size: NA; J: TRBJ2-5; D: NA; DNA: TGTGCCAGCATCCCCCGATTTCTCACCCTTGGGGGTATGCAAGAGACCCAGTACTTC; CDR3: CASIPRFLTLGGMQETQYF
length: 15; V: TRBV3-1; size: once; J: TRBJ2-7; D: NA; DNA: TGTGCCAGCAGCCCCGGGACGGAAATTCGCTACGAGCAGTACTTC; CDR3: CASSPGTEIRYEQYF
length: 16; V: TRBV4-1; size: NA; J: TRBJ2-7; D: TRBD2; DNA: TGCGCCAGCAGCCAAACACTAGCGGGAAATACCTACGAGCAGTACTTC; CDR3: CASSQTLAGNTYEQYF
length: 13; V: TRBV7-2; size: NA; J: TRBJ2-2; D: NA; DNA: TGTGCCAGCAGCTTCGCCACCACCGGGGAGCTGTTTTTT; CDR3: CASSFATTGELFF
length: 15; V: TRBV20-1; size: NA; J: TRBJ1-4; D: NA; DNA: TGCAGTGCTAGAGCCCTCTGGGGGGCGGGTGAAAAACTGTTTTTT; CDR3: CSARALWGAGEKLFF
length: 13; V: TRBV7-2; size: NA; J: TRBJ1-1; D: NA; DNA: TGTGCCAGCAGGGACACGGGGAACACTGAAGCTTTCTTT; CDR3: CASRDTGNTEAFF
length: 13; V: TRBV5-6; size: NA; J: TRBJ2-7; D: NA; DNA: TGTGCCAGCAGCTGGGGACCTAGCTACGAGCAGTACTTC; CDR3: CASSWGPSYEQYF
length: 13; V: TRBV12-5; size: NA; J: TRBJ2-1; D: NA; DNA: TGTGCTAGTGCTTCCCCAGGGCTGGGTGAGCAGTTCTTC; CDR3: CASASPGLGEQFF
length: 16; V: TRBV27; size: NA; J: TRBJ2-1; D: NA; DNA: TGTGCCAGCAGACCCGGACAGTGGGACTCCTACAATGAGCAGTTCTTC; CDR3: CASRPGQWDSYNEQFF
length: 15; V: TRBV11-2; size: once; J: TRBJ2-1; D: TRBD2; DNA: TGTGCCAGCAGCTTAGAGGCTAGCGGGGGCAATGAGCAGTTCTTC; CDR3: CASSLEASGGNEQFF
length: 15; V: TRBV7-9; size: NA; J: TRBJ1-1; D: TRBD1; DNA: TGTGCCAGCAGCTTAGTTCAGGGGGCGGGCACTGAAGCTTTCTTT; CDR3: CASSLVQGAGTEAFF
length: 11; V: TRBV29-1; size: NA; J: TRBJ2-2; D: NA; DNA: TGCAGCGTCAGGAGTACCGGGGAGCTGTTTTTT; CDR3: CSVRSTGELFF
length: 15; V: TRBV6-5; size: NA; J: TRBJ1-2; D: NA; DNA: TGTGCCAGCAGTTACGATGACGGTACTAACTATGGCTACACCTTC; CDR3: CASSYDDGTNYGYTF
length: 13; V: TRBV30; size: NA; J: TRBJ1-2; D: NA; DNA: TGTGCCTGGAGGACCGGGTCTTTAGGTGGCTACACCTTC; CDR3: CAWRTGSLGGYTF
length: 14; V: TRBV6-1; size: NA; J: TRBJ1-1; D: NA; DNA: TGTGCCAGCAGTGAAGCGGGTGTGAACACTGAAGCTTTCTTT; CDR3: CASSEAGVNTEAFF
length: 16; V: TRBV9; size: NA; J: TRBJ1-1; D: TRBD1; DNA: TGTGCCAGCAGCGGTGGACAGGGGGCGCAGAGCACTGAAGCTTTCTTT; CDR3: CASSGGQGAQSTEAFF
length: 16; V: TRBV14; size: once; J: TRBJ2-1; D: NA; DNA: TGTGCCAGCAGCCAATATCTGCTGAGCTCCTACAATGAGCAGTTCTTC; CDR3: CASSQYLLSSYNEQFF
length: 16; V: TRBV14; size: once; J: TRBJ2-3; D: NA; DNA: TGTGCCAGCAGCCAAGATCGTGGCTTGCTGGCAGATACGCAGTATTTT; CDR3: CASSQDRGLLADTQYF
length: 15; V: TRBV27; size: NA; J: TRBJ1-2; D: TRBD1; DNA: TGTGCCAGCAGTTTATCCGGACAGGGTTGGTATGGCTACACCTTC; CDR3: CASSLSGQGWYGYTF